This T cell receptor (beta chain) was captured in a study of CD8+CD57+ T cells in acquired aplastic anemia. Genomic DNA acted as the template from which TCR beta VDJ combination and CDR3 sequence profiling were carried out. TCRdb analysed the reads with MiXCR anew, one entry per CDR3 protein. This table has under 150,000 distinct CDR3 sequences, roughly 40% appearing once. CD8+CD57+ cell expansion, shown by flow cytometry, had occurred in the patients selected for sequencing. A severe acquired aplastic anemia diagnosis applied to all patients. In germline, CDR1 is DFQATT, CDR2 SNEGSKA (reference sequence). This CDR3 spans 12 amino acids. Trimming took 4 bases from V and 6 from J, leaving 13 bases between them.

V is TRBV20-1 and J is TRBJ2-7, with unresolved D. The source of this sequence is a human donor with aplastic anemia. Sequences were obtained from sorted CD4+, CD8+, or CD8+CD57+ T cells (not recorded which) from PBMCs. The DNA of the CDR3 is TGCAGTGCTACCGAAGGGAAATCCGAGCAGTACTTC. This gives the protein CSATEGKSEQYF.